The rows below give T cell receptor beta chains drawn from one sample of a study of vaccination effects on CD4 cells after COVID-19. Produced via immunoSEQ multiplex PCR; TCRdb's table is partial and in-frame only. The sample consists of under 30,000 clones, about 60% of them appearing once. No antigen is known for these receptors. Source: CD4+ T cells from PBMCs cultured without peptide, taken before COVID-19 vaccination. These TCRs come from a human donor who received a COVID-19 vaccine. The CDR3 runs from the conserved cysteine through the conserved F or W. A D gene is named only where the DNA matches it firmly.

J gene | D gene | V gene | CDR3 protein
TRBJ2-7 | TRBD2 | TRBV25-1 | CASRRGEATYEQYF
TRBJ2-1 | NA | TRBV19 | CASKASSSYNEQFF
TRBJ2-1 | TRBD1 | TRBV5-1 | CASRLGTEPYNEQFF
TRBJ1-5 | TRBD1 | TRBV29-1 | CSAAMTGPSSPQHF
TRBJ1-2 | NA | TRBV18 | CASSPVEENYGYTF
TRBJ2-2 | NA | TRBV5-1 | CASSLEGRRDGGELFF
TRBJ2-7 | NA | TRBV15 | CATSREGGYEQYF
TRBJ2-1 | TRBD2 | TRBV27 | CASSRLAGGANEQFF
TRBJ2-3 | NA | TRBV12-5 | CASGAGARTDTQYF
TRBJ1-3 | NA | TRBV19 | CASSPLRQNSGNTIYF
TRBJ1-2 | NA | TRBV19 | CASSIRFSDSNYGYTF
TRBJ2-2 | TRBD1 | TRBV9 | CASTDRANTGELFF
TRBJ1-1 | NA | TRBV4-2 | CASSQEKGTRKAFF
TRBJ1-2 | NA | TRBV2 | CASSETPRGGYTF
TRBJ1-1 | NA | TRBV6-5 | CASSQPNMNTEAFF
TRBJ2-7 | NA | TRBV3-1/TRBV3-2 | CASSQEEGVRSYEQYF
TRBJ2-2 | NA | TRBV9 | CASSVDSWLNTGELFF
TRBJ1-5 | TRBD1 | TRBV19 | CASSDRGSGNQPQHF
TRBJ1-2 | NA | TRBV4-1 | CASSRSGGAGGYTF
TRBJ1-1 | NA | TRBV6-1 | CASSDQLQGEAFF
TRBJ1-6 | TRBD1 | TRBV6-5 | CASTSGQGDSPLHF
TRBJ1-1 | NA | TRBV7-9 | CASSLHGVGVEAFF